This T cell receptor (beta chain) originates from a study of cytotoxic CD8 clonotypes in ibrutinib-treated CLL. For the study at large: Patients attained about 25 partial and 2 complete responses; at median around 67 months, 14 remained remitted while approximately 12 progressed.

This CDR3 is built from 16 residues. CDR1 and CDR2 (germline): MNHNS, SASEGT. V shed 3 bases and J 4 bases; nucleotides not matched to a gene: 8. Assay: immunoSEQ multiplex PCR; the TCRdb copy retains only in-frame clones and omits some. The sample shows some 200,000 clones, about 72% of them seen only once. The chain combines TRBV6-1 with TRBJ1-2, with 10 bases aligning to TRBD1. The sequence derives from a human donor with chronic lymphocytic leukemia. The specimen was PBMCs, collected after 24 months of ibrutinib treatment. The CDR3 loop reads CASSDFGQGGPYGYTF. The CDR3 DNA follows: TGTGCCAGCAGTGACTTTGGACAGGGGGGCCCCTATGGCTACACCTTC.